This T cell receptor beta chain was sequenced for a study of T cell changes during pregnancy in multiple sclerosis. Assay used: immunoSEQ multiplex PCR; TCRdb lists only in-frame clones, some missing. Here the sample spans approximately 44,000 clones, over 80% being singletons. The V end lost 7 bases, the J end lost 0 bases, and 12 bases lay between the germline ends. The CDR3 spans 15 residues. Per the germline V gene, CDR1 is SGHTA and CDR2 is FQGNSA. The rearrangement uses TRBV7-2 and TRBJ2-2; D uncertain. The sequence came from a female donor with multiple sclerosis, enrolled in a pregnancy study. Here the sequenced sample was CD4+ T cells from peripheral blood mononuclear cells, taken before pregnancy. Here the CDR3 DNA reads TGTGCCAGCACCCCCCTCGGGTCGAACACCGGGGAGCTGTTTTTT. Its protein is CASTPLGSNTGELFF.